These T cell receptor beta chains were read from a single sample in a study of shared clonotypes between healthy human individuals. Data came from immunoSEQ multiplex PCR; TCRdb stores just in-frame clones and leaves some out. The data hold 2 million to 2.5 million clones, with 80% to 95% observed a single time. The sample consisted of naive CD4+ T cells from PBMCs. These receptors all come from a man aged 18 to 29 in good health. Some clones in this sample may be carry-over from other donors' samples. The CDR3 runs from the conserved cysteine through the conserved F or W. The D gene is left open where the match is weak. Part of the rows lack a size; the others show once, few, many or a class for expanded clones.

j_call: TRBJ1-1; v_call: TRBV30; d_call: NA; clone_size: NA; cdr3_aa: CAWSGRGRKDTEAFF; cdr3_nt: TGTGCCTGGAGCGGGAGAGGCAGGAAGGACACTGAAGCTTTCTTT
j_call: TRBJ1-4; v_call: TRBV10-3; d_call: NA; clone_size: NA; cdr3_aa: CAISATGGKEKLFF; cdr3_nt: TGTGCCATCAGTGCAACGGGGGGAAAGGAAAAACTGTTTTTT
j_call: TRBJ2-7; v_call: TRBV7-9; d_call: NA; clone_size: NA; cdr3_aa: CASSPGAGREQYF; cdr3_nt: TGTGCCAGCAGCCCAGGGGCAGGGCGCGAGCAGTACTTC
j_call: TRBJ2-2; v_call: TRBV27; d_call: NA; clone_size: NA; cdr3_aa: CASARQKSGRRELFF; cdr3_nt: TGTGCCAGCGCAAGACAGAAATCAGGCCGCCGGGAGCTGTTTTTT
j_call: TRBJ2-1; v_call: TRBV5-1; d_call: TRBD1; clone_size: NA; cdr3_aa: CASSECTGGFCNEQFF; cdr3_nt: TGCGCCAGCAGCGAATGTACAGGGGGCTTCTGTAATGAGCAGTTCTTC
j_call: TRBJ2-1; v_call: TRBV5-1; d_call: TRBD1; clone_size: NA; cdr3_aa: CASSSGDRAHEQFF; cdr3_nt: TGCGCCAGCAGCTCAGGGGACAGGGCCCATGAGCAGTTCTTC
j_call: TRBJ1-1; v_call: TRBV11-2; d_call: NA; clone_size: NA; cdr3_aa: CASSLGLPPTEAFF; cdr3_nt: TGTGCCAGCAGCTTAGGGCTCCCCCCCACTGAAGCTTTCTTT
j_call: TRBJ2-7; v_call: TRBV7-2; d_call: NA; clone_size: NA; cdr3_aa: CASSSGFGYEQYF; cdr3_nt: TGTGCCAGCAGCTCCGGTTTTGGGTACGAGCAGTACTTC
j_call: TRBJ2-7; v_call: TRBV2; d_call: TRBD1; clone_size: NA; cdr3_aa: CARQPGTGSVQYF; cdr3_nt: TGTGCCCGACAACCCGGGACAGGGTCCGTGCAGTACTTC
j_call: TRBJ2-6; v_call: TRBV6-5; d_call: TRBD2; clone_size: NA; cdr3_aa: CASGGGSTGANVLTF; cdr3_nt: TGTGCCAGTGGGGGGGGGAGTACTGGGGCCAACGTCCTGACTTTC
j_call: TRBJ1-5; v_call: TRBV28; d_call: NA; clone_size: NA; cdr3_aa: CASCAGGAIGYSNQPQHF; cdr3_nt: TGTGCCAGCTGCGCAGGAGGGGCTATTGGATATAGCAATCAGCCCCAGCATTTT
j_call: TRBJ2-2; v_call: TRBV10-3; d_call: NA; clone_size: NA; cdr3_aa: CAISEYGAALDGELFF; cdr3_nt: TGTGCCATCAGTGAGTACGGGGCCGCGTTGGACGGGGAGCTGTTTTTT
j_call: TRBJ2-2; v_call: TRBV7-7; d_call: NA; clone_size: NA; cdr3_aa: CASSFLAGANTGELFF; cdr3_nt: TGTGCCAGCAGCTTCCTGGCGGGGGCTAACACCGGGGAGCTGTTTTTT
j_call: TRBJ1-2; v_call: TRBV28; d_call: TRBD1; clone_size: once; cdr3_aa: CASSSPGTAYGYTF; cdr3_nt: TGTGCCAGCAGCTCTCCAGGGACAGCTTATGGCTACACCTTC
j_call: TRBJ1-5; v_call: TRBV7-9; d_call: NA; clone_size: NA; cdr3_aa: CASSPQENQPQHF; cdr3_nt: TGTGCCAGCAGCCCACAGGAGAATCAGCCCCAGCATTTT
j_call: TRBJ2-2; v_call: TRBV19; d_call: TRBD1; clone_size: NA; cdr3_aa: CASSGTGDRGELFF; cdr3_nt: TGTGCCAGTAGCGGGACAGGGGATCGGGGGGAGCTGTTTTTT
j_call: TRBJ1-3; v_call: TRBV5-1; d_call: NA; clone_size: NA; cdr3_aa: CASSLEPVSNTIYF; cdr3_nt: TGCGCCAGCAGCTTGGAACCAGTTTCCAACACCATATATTTT
j_call: TRBJ2-1; v_call: TRBV23-1; d_call: NA; clone_size: NA; cdr3_aa: CASSQRADSYNEQFF; cdr3_nt: TGCGCCAGCAGTCAAAGAGCGGACTCCTACAATGAGCAGTTCTTC
j_call: TRBJ2-1; v_call: TRBV7-8; d_call: TRBD2; clone_size: NA; cdr3_aa: CASSPMTSGRINEQFF; cdr3_nt: TGTGCCAGCAGCCCTATGACTAGCGGGAGAATCAATGAGCAGTTCTTC
j_call: TRBJ2-7; v_call: TRBV30; d_call: TRBD2; clone_size: NA; cdr3_aa: CAWRPREREGREQYF; cdr3_nt: TGTGCCTGGAGGCCGAGGGAGCGGGAGGGCCGCGAGCAGTACTTC
j_call: TRBJ2-5; v_call: TRBV29-1; d_call: NA; clone_size: NA; cdr3_aa: CSVDPGQETQYF; cdr3_nt: TGCAGCGTTGATCCTGGCCAAGAGACCCAGTACTTC
j_call: TRBJ1-4; v_call: TRBV19; d_call: NA; clone_size: NA; cdr3_aa: CASSIEGGEKLFF; cdr3_nt: TGTGCCAGTAGTATAGAGGGAGGAGAAAAACTGTTTTTT
j_call: TRBJ2-7; v_call: TRBV6-5; d_call: TRBD1; clone_size: NA; cdr3_aa: CASSYRQGPHLEQYF; cdr3_nt: TGTGCCAGCAGTTACCGACAGGGCCCCCATCTCGAGCAGTACTTC
j_call: TRBJ2-2; v_call: TRBV5-1; d_call: NA; clone_size: NA; cdr3_aa: CASSLAGQGNTGELFF; cdr3_nt: TGCGCCAGCAGCTTGGCAGGGCAGGGTAACACCGGGGAGCTGTTTTTT
j_call: TRBJ2-2; v_call: TRBV9; d_call: TRBD2; clone_size: NA; cdr3_aa: CASSVGLAGLGAGELFF; cdr3_nt: TGTGCCAGCAGCGTGGGACTAGCGGGACTGGGGGCCGGGGAGCTGTTTTTT
j_call: TRBJ1-3; v_call: TRBV7-3; d_call: TRBD1; clone_size: NA; cdr3_aa: CASSPGTEANTIYF; cdr3_nt: TGTGCCAGCAGCCCCGGGACAGAGGCAAACACCATATATTTT
j_call: TRBJ2-3; v_call: TRBV5-1; d_call: NA; clone_size: once; cdr3_aa: CASSARLGDTDTQYF; cdr3_nt: TGCGCCAGCAGCGCCCGACTGGGGGACACAGATACGCAGTATTTT
j_call: TRBJ2-5; v_call: TRBV2; d_call: NA; clone_size: once; cdr3_aa: CASTRAIQETQYF; cdr3_nt: TGTGCCAGCACAAGGGCAATCCAAGAGACCCAGTACTTC
j_call: TRBJ2-7; v_call: TRBV15; d_call: NA; clone_size: NA; cdr3_aa: CATSSRSSRSYEQYF; cdr3_nt: TGTGCCACCAGCAGTCGGTCCTCCCGCTCCTACGAGCAGTACTTC
j_call: TRBJ2-1; v_call: TRBV7-3; d_call: TRBD2; clone_size: once; cdr3_aa: CASSLFVLAGPYNEQFF; cdr3_nt: TGTGCCAGCAGCTTATTTGTACTAGCGGGACCCTACAATGAGCAGTTCTTC
j_call: TRBJ1-4; v_call: TRBV7-9; d_call: TRBD1; clone_size: NA; cdr3_aa: CASSLGGGNEKLFF; cdr3_nt: TGTGCCAGCAGCTTAGGAGGGGGCAATGAAAAACTGTTTTTT
j_call: TRBJ2-1; v_call: TRBV18; d_call: NA; clone_size: NA; cdr3_aa: CASSPPGTYNEQFF; cdr3_nt: TGTGCCAGCTCACCACCGGGCACCTACAATGAGCAGTTCTTC
j_call: TRBJ2-1; v_call: TRBV5-6; d_call: NA; clone_size: NA; cdr3_aa: CASSLGPPIGNEQFF; cdr3_nt: TGTGCCAGCAGCTTGGGTCCCCCAATTGGGAATGAGCAGTTCTTC
j_call: TRBJ2-1; v_call: TRBV6-1; d_call: TRBD1; clone_size: NA; cdr3_aa: CASSESGTGNEQFF; cdr3_nt: TGTGCCAGCAGTGAATCCGGGACAGGGAATGAGCAGTTCTTC
j_call: TRBJ1-5; v_call: TRBV5-8; d_call: NA; clone_size: NA; cdr3_aa: CASSLTVQPQHF; cdr3_nt: TGTGCCAGCAGCCTGACAGTCCAGCCCCAGCATTTT
j_call: TRBJ1-2; v_call: TRBV10-3; d_call: TRBD1; clone_size: NA; cdr3_aa: CAITAGQGNYGYTF; cdr3_nt: TGTGCCATCACCGCGGGACAGGGAAACTATGGCTACACCTTC
j_call: TRBJ2-1; v_call: TRBV15; d_call: TRBD2; clone_size: NA; cdr3_aa: CATSRVRTSGRENEQFF; cdr3_nt: TGTGCCACCAGCAGAGTCAGGACTAGCGGGAGGGAAAATGAGCAGTTCTTC
j_call: TRBJ1-5; v_call: TRBV18; d_call: NA; clone_size: NA; cdr3_aa: CASSPLTGRDQPQHF; cdr3_nt: TGTGCCAGCTCACCACTTACAGGGAGGGACCAGCCCCAGCATTTT
j_call: TRBJ1-3; v_call: TRBV5-1; d_call: NA; clone_size: once; cdr3_aa: CASTMGGHNSGNTIYF; cdr3_nt: TGCGCCAGCACCATGGGTGGACACAACTCTGGAAACACCATATATTTT
j_call: TRBJ2-7; v_call: TRBV5-1; d_call: TRBD1; clone_size: NA; cdr3_aa: CASSPVPGQSYEQYF; cdr3_nt: TGCGCCAGCAGCCCGGTACCGGGACAGAGCTACGAGCAGTACTTC
j_call: TRBJ2-6; v_call: TRBV7-9; d_call: TRBD1; clone_size: once; cdr3_aa: CASSLRQGAAGANVLTF; cdr3_nt: TGTGCCAGCAGCTTACGACAGGGGGCTGCTGGGGCCAACGTCCTGACTTTC
j_call: TRBJ1-4; v_call: TRBV7-8; d_call: NA; clone_size: NA; cdr3_aa: CASSLGATATNEKLFF; cdr3_nt: TGTGCCAGCAGCTTAGGGGCGACTGCAACTAATGAAAAACTGTTTTTT
j_call: TRBJ2-1; v_call: TRBV5-6; d_call: NA; clone_size: NA; cdr3_aa: CASSFGGFSYNEQFF; cdr3_nt: TGTGCCAGCAGCTTCGGCGGTTTCTCCTACAATGAGCAGTTCTTC
j_call: TRBJ2-1; v_call: TRBV5-1; d_call: TRBD2; clone_size: once; cdr3_aa: CASSLPSGNEQFF; cdr3_nt: TGCGCCAGCAGCTTGCCTAGCGGGAATGAGCAGTTCTTC
j_call: TRBJ2-7; v_call: TRBV18; d_call: NA; clone_size: NA; cdr3_aa: CASSPVGTGSYEQYF; cdr3_nt: TGTGCCAGCTCACCAGTAGGAACAGGGTCGTACGAGCAGTACTTC
j_call: TRBJ2-7; v_call: TRBV28; d_call: TRBD2; clone_size: NA; cdr3_aa: CASSTISGSSYEQYF; cdr3_nt: TGTGCCAGCAGTACAATCAGCGGGAGTTCCTACGAGCAGTACTTC
j_call: TRBJ2-3; v_call: TRBV9; d_call: TRBD2; clone_size: NA; cdr3_aa: CASSSGGSFYTDTQYF; cdr3_nt: TGTGCCAGCAGCTCCGGGGGGTCATTCTACACAGATACGCAGTATTTT
j_call: TRBJ2-7; v_call: TRBV10-3; d_call: TRBD1; clone_size: NA; cdr3_aa: CATGTASYEQYF; cdr3_nt: TGTGCCACCGGGACAGCATCCTACGAGCAGTACTTC
j_call: TRBJ2-7; v_call: TRBV29-1; d_call: NA; clone_size: NA; cdr3_aa: CSVVFRLDEQYF; cdr3_nt: TGCAGCGTTGTGTTCAGACTAGACGAGCAGTACTTC
j_call: TRBJ2-1; v_call: TRBV7-9; d_call: NA; clone_size: NA; cdr3_aa: CASSSNSWTHGGQFF; cdr3_nt: TGTGCCAGCAGCTCGAACAGCTGGACACACGGGGGGCAGTTCTTC
j_call: TRBJ2-5; v_call: TRBV19; d_call: TRBD2; clone_size: NA; cdr3_aa: CASSPRLAGRETQYF; cdr3_nt: TGTGCCAGTAGTCCCCGGCTAGCGGGACGGGAGACCCAGTACTTC
j_call: TRBJ2-2; v_call: TRBV7-3; d_call: NA; clone_size: NA; cdr3_aa: CASTPSGHTGELFF; cdr3_nt: TGTGCCAGCACCCCAAGCGGACACACCGGGGAGCTGTTTTTT